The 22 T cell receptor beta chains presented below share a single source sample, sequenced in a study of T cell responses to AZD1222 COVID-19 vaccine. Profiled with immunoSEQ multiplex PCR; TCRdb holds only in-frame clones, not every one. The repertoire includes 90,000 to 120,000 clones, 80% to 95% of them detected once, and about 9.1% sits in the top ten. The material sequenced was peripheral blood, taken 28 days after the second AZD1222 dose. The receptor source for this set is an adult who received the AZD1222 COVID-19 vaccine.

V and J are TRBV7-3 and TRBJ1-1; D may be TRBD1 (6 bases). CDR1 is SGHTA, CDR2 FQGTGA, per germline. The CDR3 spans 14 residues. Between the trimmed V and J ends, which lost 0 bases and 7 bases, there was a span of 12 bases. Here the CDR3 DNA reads TGTGCCAGCAGCTTAACCGGGGGCCAGAATGAAGCTTTCTTT. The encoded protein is CASSLTGGQNEAFF. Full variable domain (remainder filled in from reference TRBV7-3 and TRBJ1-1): GAGVSQTPSNKVTEKGKYVELRCDPISGHTALYWYRQSLGQGPEFLIYFQGTGAADDSGLPNDRFFAVRPEGSVSTLKIQRTERGDSAVYLCASSLTGGQNEAFFGQGTRLTVV.

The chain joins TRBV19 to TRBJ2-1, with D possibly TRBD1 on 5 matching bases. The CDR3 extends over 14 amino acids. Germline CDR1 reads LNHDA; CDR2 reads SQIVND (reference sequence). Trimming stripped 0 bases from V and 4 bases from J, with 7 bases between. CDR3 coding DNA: TGTGCCAGTAGTATAGATAGGGGATACAATGAGCAGTTCTTC. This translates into CASSIDRGYNEQFF.

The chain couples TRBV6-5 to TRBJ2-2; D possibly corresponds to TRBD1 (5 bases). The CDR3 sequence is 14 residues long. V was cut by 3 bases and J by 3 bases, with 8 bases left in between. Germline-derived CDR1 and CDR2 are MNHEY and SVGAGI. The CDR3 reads CASSYGRDTGELFF. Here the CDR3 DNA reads TGTGCCAGCAGTTATGGCAGGGACACCGGGGAGCTGTTTTTT.

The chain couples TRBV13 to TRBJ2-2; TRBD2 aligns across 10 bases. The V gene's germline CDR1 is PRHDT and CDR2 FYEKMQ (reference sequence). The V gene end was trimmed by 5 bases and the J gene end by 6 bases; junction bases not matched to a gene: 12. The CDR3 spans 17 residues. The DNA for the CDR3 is TGTGCCAGCAGCCCACAAAAGCGGGGGGGCCTCGCCGGGGAGCTGTTTTTT. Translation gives CASSPQKRGGLAGELFF.

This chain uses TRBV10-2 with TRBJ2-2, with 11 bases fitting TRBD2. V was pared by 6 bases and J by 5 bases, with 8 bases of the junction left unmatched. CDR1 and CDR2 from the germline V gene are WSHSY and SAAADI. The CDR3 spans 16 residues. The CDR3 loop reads CASRGVAGGRTGELFF. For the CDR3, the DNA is TGCGCCAGCAGGGGAGTAGCGGGGGGGCGTACCGGGGAGCTGTTTTTT.

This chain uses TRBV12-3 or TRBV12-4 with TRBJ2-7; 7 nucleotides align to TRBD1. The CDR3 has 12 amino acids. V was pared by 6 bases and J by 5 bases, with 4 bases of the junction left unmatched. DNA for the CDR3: TGTGCCAGCAGGTTCGACAGGGACGAGCAGTACTTC. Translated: CASRFDRDEQYF.

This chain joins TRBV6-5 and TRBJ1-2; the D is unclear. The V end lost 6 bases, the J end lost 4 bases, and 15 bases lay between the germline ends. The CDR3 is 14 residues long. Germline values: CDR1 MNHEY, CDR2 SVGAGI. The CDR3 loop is CASRDPGSLYGYTF. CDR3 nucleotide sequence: TGTGCCAGCAGGGATCCCGGAAGCCTCTATGGCTACACCTTC.

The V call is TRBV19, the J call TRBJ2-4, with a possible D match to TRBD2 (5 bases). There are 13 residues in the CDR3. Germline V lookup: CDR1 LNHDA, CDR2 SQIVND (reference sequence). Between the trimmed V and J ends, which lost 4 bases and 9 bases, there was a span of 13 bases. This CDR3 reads CASSNEVGGIQYF. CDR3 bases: TGTGCCAGTAGTAATGAGGTTGGAGGCATTCAGTACTTC.

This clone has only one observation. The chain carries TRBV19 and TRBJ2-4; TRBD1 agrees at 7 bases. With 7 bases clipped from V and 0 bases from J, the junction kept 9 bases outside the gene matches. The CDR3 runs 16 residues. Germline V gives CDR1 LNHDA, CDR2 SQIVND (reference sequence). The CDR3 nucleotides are TGTGCCAGTATGTCAGGGGGAAGGATAGCCAAAAACATTCAGTACTTC. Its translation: CASMSGGRIAKNIQYF.

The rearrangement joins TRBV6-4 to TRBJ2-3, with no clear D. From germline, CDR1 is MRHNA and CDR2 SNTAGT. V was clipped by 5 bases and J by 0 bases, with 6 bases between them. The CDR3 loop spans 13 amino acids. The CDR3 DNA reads TGTGCCAGCAGTATCACTAGCACAGATACGCAGTATTTT. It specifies CASSITSTDTQYF.

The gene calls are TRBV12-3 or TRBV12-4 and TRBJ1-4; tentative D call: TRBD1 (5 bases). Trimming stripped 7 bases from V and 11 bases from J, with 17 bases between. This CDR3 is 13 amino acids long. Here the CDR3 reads CASILDTSGKLFF. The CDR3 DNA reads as TGTGCCAGCATCCTGGACACCTCGGGCAAACTGTTTTTT.

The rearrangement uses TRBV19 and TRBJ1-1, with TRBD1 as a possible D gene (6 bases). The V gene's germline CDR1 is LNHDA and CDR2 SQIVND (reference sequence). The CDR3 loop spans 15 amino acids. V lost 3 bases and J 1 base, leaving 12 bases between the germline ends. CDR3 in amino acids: CASSIPQGGNTEAFF. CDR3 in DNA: TGTGCCAGTAGTATCCCACAGGGCGGGAACACTGAAGCTTTCTTT.

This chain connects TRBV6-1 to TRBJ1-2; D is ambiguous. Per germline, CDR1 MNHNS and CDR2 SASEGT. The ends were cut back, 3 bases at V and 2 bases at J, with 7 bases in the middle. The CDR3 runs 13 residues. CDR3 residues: CASSEGNNYGYTF. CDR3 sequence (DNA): TGTGCCAGCAGTGAGGGGAACAACTATGGCTACACCTTC.

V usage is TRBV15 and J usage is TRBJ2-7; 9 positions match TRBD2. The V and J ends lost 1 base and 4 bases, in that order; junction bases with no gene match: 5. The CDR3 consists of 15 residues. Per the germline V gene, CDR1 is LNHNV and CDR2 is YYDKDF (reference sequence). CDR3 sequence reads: CATSRVAGAVYEQYF. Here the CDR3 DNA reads TGTGCCACCAGCAGAGTAGCGGGAGCCGTATACGAGCAGTACTTC.

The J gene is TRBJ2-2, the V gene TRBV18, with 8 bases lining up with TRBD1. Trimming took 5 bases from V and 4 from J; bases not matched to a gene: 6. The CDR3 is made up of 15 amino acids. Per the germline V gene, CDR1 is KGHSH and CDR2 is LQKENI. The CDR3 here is CASSGQGGSTGELFF. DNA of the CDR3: TGTGCCAGCTCAGGACAGGGAGGTAGCACCGGGGAGCTGTTTTTT.

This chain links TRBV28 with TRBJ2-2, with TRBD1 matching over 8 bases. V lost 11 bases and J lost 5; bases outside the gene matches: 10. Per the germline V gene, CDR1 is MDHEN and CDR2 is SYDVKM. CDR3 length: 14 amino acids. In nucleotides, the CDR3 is TGTGCCGGTCAAGACAGGGGTGGTACCGGGGAGCTGTTTTTT. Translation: CAGQDRGGTGELFF.

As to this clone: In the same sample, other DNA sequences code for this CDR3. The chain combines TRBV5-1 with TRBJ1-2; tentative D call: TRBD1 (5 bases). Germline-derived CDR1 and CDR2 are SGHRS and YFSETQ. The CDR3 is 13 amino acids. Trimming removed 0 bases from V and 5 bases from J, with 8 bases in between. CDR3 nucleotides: TGCGCCAGCAGCTTGGGAGGGGATTATGGCTACACCTTC. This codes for CASSLGGDYGYTF. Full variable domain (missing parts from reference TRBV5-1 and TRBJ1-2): KAGVTQTPRYLIKTRGQQVTLSCSPISGHRSVSWYQQTPGQGLQFLFEYFSETQRNKGNFPGRFSGRQFSNSRSEMNVSTLELGDSALYLCASSLGGDYGYTFGSGTRLTVV.

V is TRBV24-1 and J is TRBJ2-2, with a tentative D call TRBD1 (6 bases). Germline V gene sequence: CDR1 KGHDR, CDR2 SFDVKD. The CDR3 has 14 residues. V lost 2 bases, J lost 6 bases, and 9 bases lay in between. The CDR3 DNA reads TGTGCCACCAGTGATTCAGGGGACGCCGGGGAGCTGTTTTTT. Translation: CATSDSGDAGELFF.

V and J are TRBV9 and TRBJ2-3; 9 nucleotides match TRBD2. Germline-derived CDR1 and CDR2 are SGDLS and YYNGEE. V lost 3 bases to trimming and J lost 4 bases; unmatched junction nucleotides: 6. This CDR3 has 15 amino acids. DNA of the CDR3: TGTGCCAGCAGCGATAGCGGGAGTCACGCAGATACGCAGTATTTT. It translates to CASSDSGSHADTQYF.

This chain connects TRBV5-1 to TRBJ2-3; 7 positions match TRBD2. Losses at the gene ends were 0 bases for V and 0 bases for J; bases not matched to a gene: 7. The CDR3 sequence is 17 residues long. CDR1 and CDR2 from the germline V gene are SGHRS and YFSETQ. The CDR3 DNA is TGCGCCAGCAGCTTGGCTTCCCTAGCGGCTAGCACAGATACGCAGTATTTT. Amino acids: CASSLASLAASTDTQYF.

CDR3 DNA sequence: TGCACCAGCAGCCCGAGCGGGGGGCCCGCCTACGAGCAGTACTTC. Translating it yields CTSSPSGGPAYEQYF. The V gene is TRBV1, the J gene TRBJ2-7; the table calls TRBD2, which could not be checked here. TRBV1 is designated a pseudogene. CDR3 length equals 15 residues.

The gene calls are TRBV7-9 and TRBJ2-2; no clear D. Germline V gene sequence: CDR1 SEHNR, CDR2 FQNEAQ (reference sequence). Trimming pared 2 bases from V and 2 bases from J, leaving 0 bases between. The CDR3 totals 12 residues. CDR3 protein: CASSLNTGELFF. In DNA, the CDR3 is TGTGCCAGCAGCTTAAACACCGGGGAGCTGTTTTTT.